The clone carrying this T cell receptor (beta chain) appeared a few times. The sample belongs to a study of blood T cells in healthy people across ages. The use of a sample-barcoded 5' primer and a J-beta primer mix characterized a second PCR of 7 to 11 cycles. TCRdb fed the 5' RACE reads into MiXCR, producing one record per CDR3 protein. The sample lists 2 million or so distinct CDR3 sequences, about 49% seen once, with about 2.1% in the top ten. The length of the CDR3 is 14 residues. The V end was cut by 6 bases, the J end by 2 bases, with 14 bases between. Germline CDR1 MNHEY, CDR2 SMNVEV (reference sequence). Every sample yielded at least 6.5 million isolated PBMCs.

This receptor was identified in a woman in her thirties or forties in good health. J is TRBJ2-7 and V is TRBV27, with D tentatively TRBD1 or TRBD2 (5 bases each). Sequenced sample: blood. This CDR3 is CASRRNEGPYEQYF. The CDR3 DNA reads TGTGCCAGCAGGCGCAACGAGGGGCCCTACGAGCAGTACTTC.